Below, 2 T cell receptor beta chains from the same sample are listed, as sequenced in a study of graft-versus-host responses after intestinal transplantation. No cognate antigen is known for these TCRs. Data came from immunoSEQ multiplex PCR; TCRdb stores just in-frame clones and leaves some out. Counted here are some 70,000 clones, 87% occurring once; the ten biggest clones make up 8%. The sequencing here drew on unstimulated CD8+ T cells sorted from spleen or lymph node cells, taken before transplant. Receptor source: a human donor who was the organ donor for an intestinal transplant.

CDR3 amino acids: CASSPRGRFNYGYTF. CDR3 coding DNA: TGCGCCAGCAGCCCCAGGGGCAGATTTAACTATGGCTACACCTTC. The rearrangement links TRBV4-1 to TRBJ1-2; D perhaps matches TRBD1 (6 bases). The CDR3 extends over 15 amino acids. Trimming removed 4 bases from V and 1 base from J, with 13 bases in between. Germline lookup yields CDR1 MGHRA and CDR2 YSYEKL.

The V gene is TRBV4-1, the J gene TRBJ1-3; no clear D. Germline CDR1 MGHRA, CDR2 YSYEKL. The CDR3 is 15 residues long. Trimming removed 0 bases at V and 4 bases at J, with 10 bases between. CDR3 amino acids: CASSQEEAGGNTIYF. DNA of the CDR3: TGCGCCAGCAGCCAAGAAGAGGCAGGCGGAAACACCATATATTTT.